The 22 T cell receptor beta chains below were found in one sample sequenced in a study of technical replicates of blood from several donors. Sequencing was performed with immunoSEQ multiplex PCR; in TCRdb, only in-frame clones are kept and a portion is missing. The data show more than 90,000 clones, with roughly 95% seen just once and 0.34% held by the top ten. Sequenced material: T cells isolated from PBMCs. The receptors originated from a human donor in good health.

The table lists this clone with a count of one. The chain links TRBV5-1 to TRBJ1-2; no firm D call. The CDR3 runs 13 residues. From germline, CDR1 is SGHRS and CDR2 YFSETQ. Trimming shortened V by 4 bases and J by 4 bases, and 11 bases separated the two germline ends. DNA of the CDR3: TGCGCCAGCAGCCTGGGAGAAGCCTATGGCTACACCTTC. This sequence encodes CASSLGEAYGYTF.

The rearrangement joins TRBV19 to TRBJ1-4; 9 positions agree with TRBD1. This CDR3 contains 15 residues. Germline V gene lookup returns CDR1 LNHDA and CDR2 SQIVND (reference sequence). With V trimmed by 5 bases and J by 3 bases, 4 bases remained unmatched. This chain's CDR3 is CASSWDREANEKLFF. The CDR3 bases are TGTGCCAGTAGTTGGGACAGGGAGGCTAATGAAAAACTGTTTTTT.

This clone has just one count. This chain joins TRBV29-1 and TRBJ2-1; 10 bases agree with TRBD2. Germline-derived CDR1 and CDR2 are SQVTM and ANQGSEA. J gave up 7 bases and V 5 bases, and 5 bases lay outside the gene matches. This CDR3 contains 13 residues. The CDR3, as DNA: TGCAGCGTTTTTAGCGGGAGGTCTAATGAGCAGTTCTTC. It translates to CSVFSGRSNEQFF.

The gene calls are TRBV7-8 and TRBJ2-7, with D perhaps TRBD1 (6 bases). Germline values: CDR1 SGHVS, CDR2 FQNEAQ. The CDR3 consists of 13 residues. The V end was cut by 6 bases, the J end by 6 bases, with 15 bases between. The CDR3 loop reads CASSFSGVLEQYF. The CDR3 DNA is TGTGCCAGCAGTTTTTCAGGGGTGCTCGAGCAGTACTTC.

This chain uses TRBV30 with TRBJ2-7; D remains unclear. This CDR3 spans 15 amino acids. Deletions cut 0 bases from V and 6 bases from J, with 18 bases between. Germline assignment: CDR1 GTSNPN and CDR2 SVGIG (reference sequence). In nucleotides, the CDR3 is TGTGCCTGGAGTGTAGCGAGAACCCTACCTTTCGAGCAGTACTTC. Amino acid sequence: CAWSVARTLPFEQYF.

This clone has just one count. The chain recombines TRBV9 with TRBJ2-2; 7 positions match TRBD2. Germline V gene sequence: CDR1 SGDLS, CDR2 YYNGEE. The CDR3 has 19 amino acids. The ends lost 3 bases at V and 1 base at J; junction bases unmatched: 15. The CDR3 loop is CASSEGQGGRERNTGELFF. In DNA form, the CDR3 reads TGTGCCAGCAGCGAGGGTCAGGGTGGGCGGGAGAGGAACACCGGGGAGCTGTTTTTT.

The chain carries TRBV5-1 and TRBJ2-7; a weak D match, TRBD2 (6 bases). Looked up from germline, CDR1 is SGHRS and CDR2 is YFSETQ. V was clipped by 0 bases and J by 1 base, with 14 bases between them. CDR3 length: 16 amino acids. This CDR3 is CASSLAGGIMSYEQYF. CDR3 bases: TGCGCCAGCAGCTTGGCGGGCGGGATAATGTCCTACGAGCAGTACTTC.

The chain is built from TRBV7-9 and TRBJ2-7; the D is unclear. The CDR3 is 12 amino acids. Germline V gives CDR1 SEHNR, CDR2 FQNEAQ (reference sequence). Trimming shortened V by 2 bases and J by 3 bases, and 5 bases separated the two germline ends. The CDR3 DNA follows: TGTGCCAGCAGCTTAAGCTTCTACGAGCAGTACTTC. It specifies CASSLSFYEQYF.

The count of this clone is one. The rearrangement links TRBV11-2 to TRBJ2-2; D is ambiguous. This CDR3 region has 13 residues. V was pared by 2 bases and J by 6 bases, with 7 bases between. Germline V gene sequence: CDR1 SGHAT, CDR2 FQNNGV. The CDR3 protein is CASSLLFSGELFF. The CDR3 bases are TGTGCCAGCAGCTTACTCTTCTCCGGGGAGCTGTTTTTT.

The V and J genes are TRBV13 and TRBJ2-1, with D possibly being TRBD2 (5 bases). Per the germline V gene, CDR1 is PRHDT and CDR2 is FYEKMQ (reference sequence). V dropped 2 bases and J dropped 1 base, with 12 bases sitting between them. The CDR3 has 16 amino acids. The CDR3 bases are TGTGCCAGCAGCTTAATTCCCAGCGGTTCCTACAATGAGCAGTTCTTC. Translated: CASSLIPSGSYNEQFF.

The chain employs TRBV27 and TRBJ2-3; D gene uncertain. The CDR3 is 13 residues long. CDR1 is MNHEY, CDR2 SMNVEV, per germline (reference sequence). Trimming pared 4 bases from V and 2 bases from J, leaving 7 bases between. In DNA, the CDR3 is TGTGCCAGCAGTTCTGACTTCACAGATACGCAGTATTTT. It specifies CASSSDFTDTQYF.

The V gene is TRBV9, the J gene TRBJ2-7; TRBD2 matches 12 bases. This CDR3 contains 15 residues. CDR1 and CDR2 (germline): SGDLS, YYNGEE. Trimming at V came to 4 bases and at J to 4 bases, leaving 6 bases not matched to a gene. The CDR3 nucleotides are TGTGCCAGCAGCCCCCATCTAGCGGGAGGGTACGAGCAGTACTTC. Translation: CASSPHLAGGYEQYF.

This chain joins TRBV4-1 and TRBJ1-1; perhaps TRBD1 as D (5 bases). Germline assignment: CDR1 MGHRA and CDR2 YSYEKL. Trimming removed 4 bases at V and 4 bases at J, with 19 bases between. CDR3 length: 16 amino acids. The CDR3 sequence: CASSLRRDLESTEAFF. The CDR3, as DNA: TGCGCCAGCAGCCTTCGCCGGGACTTAGAATCCACTGAAGCTTTCTTT.

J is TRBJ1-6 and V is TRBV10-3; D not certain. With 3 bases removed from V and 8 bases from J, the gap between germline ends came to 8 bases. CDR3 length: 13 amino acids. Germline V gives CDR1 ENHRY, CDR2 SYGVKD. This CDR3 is CAISDTAYSPLHF. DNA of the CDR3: TGTGCCATCAGTGATACCGCGTATTCACCCCTCCACTTT.

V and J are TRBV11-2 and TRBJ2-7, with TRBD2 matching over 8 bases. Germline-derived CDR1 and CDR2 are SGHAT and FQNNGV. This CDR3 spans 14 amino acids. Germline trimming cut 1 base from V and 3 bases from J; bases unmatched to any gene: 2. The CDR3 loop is CASSLALAGYEQYF. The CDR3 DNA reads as TGTGCCAGCAGCTTAGCTCTAGCGGGCTACGAGCAGTACTTC.

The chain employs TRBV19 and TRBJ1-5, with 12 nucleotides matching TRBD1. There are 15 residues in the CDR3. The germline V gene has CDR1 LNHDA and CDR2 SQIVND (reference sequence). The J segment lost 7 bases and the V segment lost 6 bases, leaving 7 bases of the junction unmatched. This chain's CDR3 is CASSPSGTGGQPQHF. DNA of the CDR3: TGTGCCAGTAGCCCATCCGGGACAGGGGGCCAGCCCCAGCATTTT.

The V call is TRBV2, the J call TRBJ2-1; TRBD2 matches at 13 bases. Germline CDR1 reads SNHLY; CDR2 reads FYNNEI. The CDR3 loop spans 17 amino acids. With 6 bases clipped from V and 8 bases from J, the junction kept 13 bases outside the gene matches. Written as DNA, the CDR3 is TGTGCCAGCAGCGAAAATACACTAGCGGGAGGGGGGCATGAGCAGTTCTTC. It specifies CASSENTLAGGGHEQFF.

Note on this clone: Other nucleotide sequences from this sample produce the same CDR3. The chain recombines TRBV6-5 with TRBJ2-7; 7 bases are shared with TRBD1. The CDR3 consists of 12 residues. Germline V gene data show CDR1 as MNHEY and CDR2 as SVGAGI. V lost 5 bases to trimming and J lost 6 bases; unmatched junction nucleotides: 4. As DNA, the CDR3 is TGTGCCAGCAGTCGGACAGGAGGCGAGCAGTACTTC. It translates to CASSRTGGEQYF.

This CDR3 reads CASSFARGTSYEQYF. The CDR3 DNA reads TGCGCCAGCAGCTTTGCAAGGGGTACTTCCTACGAGCAGTACTTC. The rearrangement joins TRBV5-1 to TRBJ2-7; perhaps TRBD1 as D (5 bases). Germline V gene lookup returns CDR1 SGHRS and CDR2 YFSETQ. Trimming left V 2 bases short and J 1 base short, with 13 bases between. This CDR3 region has 15 residues.

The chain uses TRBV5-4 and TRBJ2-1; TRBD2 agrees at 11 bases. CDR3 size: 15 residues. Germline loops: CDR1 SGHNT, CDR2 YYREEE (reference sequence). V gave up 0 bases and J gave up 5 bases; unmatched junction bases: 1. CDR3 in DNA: TGTGCCAGCAGCTTGGGACTAGCGGGGAACAATGAGCAGTTCTTC. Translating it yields CASSLGLAGNNEQFF.

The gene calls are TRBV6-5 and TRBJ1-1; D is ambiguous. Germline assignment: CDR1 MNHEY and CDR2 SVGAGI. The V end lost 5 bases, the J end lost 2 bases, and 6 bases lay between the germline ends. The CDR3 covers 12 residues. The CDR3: CASSSQNTEAFF. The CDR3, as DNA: TGTGCCAGCAGTAGCCAAAACACTGAAGCTTTCTTT.

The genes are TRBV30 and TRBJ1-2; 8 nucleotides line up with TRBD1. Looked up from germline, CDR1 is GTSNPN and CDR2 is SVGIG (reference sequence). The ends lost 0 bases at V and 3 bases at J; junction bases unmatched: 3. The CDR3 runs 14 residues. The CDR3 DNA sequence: TGTGCCTGGAGTGTATTGACAGGGGACTATGGCTACACCTTC. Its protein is CAWSVLTGDYGYTF.